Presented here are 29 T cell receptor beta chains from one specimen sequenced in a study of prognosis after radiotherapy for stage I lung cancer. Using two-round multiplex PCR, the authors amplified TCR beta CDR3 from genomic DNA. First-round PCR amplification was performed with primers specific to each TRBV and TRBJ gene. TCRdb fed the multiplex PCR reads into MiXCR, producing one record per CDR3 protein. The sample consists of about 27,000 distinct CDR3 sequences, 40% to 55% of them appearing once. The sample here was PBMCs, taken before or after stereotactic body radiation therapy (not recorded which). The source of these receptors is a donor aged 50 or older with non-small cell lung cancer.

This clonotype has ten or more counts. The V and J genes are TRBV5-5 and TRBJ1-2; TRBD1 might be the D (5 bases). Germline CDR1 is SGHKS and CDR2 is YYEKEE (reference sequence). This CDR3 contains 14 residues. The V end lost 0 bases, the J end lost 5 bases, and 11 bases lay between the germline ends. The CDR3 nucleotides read TGTGCCAGCAGCTTGGACGGGACGGAGTATGGCTACACCTTC. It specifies CASSLDGTEYGYTF.

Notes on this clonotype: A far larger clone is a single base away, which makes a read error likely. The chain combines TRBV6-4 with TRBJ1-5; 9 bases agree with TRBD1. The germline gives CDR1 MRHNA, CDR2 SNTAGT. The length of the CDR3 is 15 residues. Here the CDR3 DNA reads TGTGCCAGCAGACGGACAGGGGATAGCAATCAGCACCAGCATTTT. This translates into CASRRTGDSNQHQHF.

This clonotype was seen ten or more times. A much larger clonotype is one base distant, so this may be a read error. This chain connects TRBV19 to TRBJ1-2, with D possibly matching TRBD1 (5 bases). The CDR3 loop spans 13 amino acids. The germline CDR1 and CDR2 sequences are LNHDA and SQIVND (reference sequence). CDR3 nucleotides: TGTGCCAGTAGCAGAAACCAGGGAGGCGGCTGCACCTTC. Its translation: CASSRNQGGGCTF. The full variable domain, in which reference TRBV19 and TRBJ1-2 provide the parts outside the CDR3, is DGGITQSPKYLFRKEGQNVTLSCEQNLNHDAMYWYRQDPGQGLRLIYYSQIVNDFQKGDIAEGYSVSREKKESFPLTVTSAQKNPTAFYLCASSRNQGGGCTFGSGTRLTVV.

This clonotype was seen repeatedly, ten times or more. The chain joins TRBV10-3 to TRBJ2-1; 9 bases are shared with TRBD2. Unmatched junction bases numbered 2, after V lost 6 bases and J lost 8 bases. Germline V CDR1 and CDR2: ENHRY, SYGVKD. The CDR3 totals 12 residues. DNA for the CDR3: TGTGCCATCAGGGTAGCGGGAGATGAGCAGTTCTTC. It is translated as CAIRVAGDEQFF.

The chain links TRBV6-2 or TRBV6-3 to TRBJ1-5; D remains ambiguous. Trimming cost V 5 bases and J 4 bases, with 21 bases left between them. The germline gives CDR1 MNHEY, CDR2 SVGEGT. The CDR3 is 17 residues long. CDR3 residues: CASSRGFIAGRNQPQHF. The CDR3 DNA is TGTGCCAGCAGTAGAGGATTTATAGCTGGGAGAAATCAGCCCCAGCATTTT.

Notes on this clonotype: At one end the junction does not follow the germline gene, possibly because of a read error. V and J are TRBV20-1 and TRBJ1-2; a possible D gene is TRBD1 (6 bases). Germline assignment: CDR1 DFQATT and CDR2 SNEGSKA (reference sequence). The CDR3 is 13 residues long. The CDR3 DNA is TGCAGTTCTAGAACGGGGGCGGGCTATGTCTACACCTTC. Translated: CSSRTGAGYVYTF.

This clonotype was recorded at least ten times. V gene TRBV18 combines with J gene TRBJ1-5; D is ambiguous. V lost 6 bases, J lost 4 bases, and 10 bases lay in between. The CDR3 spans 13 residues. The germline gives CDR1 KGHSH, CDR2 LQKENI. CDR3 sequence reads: CASSHDKNQPQHF. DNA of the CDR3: TGTGCCAGCTCCCATGACAAGAATCAGCCCCAGCATTTT. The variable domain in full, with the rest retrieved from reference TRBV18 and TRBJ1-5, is NAGVMQNPRHLVRRRGQEARLRCSPMKGHSHVYWYRQLPEEGLKFMVYLQKENIIDESGMPKERFSAEFPKEGPSILRIQQVVRGDSAAYFCASSHDKNQPQHFGDGTRLSIL.

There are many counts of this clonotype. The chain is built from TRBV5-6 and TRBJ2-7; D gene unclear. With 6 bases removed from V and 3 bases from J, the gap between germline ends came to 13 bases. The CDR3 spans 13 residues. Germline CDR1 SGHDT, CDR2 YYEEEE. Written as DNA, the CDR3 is TGTGCCAGCACGTCATGGGGTCTCTACGAGCAGTACTTC. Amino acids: CASTSWGLYEQYF.

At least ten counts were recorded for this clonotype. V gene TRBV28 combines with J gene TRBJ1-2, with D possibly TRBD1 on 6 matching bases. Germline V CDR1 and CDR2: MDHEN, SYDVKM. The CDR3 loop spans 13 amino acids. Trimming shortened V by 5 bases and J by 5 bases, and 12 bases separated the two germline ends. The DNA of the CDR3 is TGTGCCAGCAGTAGGACAGAGACTTATGGCTACACCTTC. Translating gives CASSRTETYGYTF.

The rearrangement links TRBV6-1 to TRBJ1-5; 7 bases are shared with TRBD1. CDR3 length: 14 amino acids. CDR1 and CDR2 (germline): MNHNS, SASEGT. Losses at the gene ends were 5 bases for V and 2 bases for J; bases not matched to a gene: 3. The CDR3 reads CASSTGTGNQPQHF. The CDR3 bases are TGTGCCAGCAGTACAGGGACAGGCAATCAGCCCCAGCATTTT.

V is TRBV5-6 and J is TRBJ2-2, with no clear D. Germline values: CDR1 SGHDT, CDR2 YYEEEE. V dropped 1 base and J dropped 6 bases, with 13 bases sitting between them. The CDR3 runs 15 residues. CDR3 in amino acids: CASSLTLGFSGELFF. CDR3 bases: TGTGCCAGCAGCTTGACATTGGGCTTCTCCGGGGAGCTGTTTTTT.

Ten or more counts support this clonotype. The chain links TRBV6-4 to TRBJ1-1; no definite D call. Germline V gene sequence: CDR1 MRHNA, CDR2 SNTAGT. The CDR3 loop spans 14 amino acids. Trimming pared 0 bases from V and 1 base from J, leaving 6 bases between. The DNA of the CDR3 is TGTGCCAGCAGTGACTCGAGTAGGAACACTGAAGCTTTCTTT. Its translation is CASSDSSRNTEAFF.

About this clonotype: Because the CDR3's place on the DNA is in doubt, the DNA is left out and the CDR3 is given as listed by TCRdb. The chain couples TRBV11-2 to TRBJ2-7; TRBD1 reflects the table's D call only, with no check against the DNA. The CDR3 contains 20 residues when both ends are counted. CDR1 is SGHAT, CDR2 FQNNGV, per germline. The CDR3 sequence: CASSFYICSASTGTAGGYTF.

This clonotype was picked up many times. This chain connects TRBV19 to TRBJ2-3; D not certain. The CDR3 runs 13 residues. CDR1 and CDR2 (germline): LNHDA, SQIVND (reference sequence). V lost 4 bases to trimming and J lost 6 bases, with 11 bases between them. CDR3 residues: CASSNRRVDTQYF. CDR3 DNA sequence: TGTGCCAGTAGTAACCGACGGGTTGATACGCAGTATTTT.

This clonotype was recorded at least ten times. As DNA, the CDR3 is TGTGCCAGCAGCATCAGTGGGGCACCCCTCCACTTT. This gives the protein CASSISGAPLHF. J is TRBJ1-6 and V is TRBV9; D is undetermined. V lost 4 bases, J lost 11 bases, and 10 bases lay in between. The germline gives CDR1 SGDLS, CDR2 YYNGEE. This CDR3 has 12 residues.

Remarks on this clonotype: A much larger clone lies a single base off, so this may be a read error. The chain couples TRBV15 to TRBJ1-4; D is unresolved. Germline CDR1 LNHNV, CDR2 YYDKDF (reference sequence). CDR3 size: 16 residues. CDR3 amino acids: CATSREVRATNEKLFF. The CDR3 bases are TGTGCCACCAGCAGAGAGGTGAGGGCAACTAATGAAAAACTGTTTTTC.

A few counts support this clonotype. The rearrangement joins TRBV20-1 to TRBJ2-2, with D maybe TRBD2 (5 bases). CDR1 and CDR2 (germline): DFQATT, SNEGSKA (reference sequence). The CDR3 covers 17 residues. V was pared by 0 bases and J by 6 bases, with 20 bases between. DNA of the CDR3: TGCAGTGCTAGAGATTTAAGAGGGCCCCCCGGCGCCGGGGAGCTGTTTTTT. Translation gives CSARDLRGPPGAGELFF.

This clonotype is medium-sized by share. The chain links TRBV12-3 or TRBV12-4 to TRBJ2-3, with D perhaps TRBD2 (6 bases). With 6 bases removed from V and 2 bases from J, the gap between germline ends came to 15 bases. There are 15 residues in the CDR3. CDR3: CASRRGLPVTDTQYF. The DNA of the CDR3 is TGTGCCAGCAGACGGGGACTGCCGGTCACAGATACGCAGTATTTT.

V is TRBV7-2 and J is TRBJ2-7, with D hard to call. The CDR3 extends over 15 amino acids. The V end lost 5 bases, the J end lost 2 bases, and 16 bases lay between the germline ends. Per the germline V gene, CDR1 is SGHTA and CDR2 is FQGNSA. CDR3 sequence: CASSPLWSGPYEQYF. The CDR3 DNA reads TGTGCCAGCAGCCCATTGTGGTCGGGCCCCTACGAGCAGTACTTC.

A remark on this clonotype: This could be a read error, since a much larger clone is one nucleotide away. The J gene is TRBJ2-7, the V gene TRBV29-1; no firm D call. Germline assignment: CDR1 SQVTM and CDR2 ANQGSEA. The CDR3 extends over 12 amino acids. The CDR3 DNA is TGCAGCGTTGGCTCTGCAACCTACGATCAGTACTTC. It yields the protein CSVGSATYDQYF.

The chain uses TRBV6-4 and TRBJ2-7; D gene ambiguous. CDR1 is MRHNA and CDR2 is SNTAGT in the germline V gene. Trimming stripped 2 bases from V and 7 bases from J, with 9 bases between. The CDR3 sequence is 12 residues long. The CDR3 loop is CASSDAVGEQYF. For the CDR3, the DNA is TGTGCCAGCAGTGACGCCGTCGGTGAGCAGTACTTC.

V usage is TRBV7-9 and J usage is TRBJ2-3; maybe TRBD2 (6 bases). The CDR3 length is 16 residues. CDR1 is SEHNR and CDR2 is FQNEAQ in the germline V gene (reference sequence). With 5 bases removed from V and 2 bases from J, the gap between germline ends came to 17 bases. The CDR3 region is CASSLRDGRITDTQYF. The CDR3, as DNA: TGTGCCAGCAGCCTCCGGGACGGGAGAATCACAGATACGCAGTATTTT.

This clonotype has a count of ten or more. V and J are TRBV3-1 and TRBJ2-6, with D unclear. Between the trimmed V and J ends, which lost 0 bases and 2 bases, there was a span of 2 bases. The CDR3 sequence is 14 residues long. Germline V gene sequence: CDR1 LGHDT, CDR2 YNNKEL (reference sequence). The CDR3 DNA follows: TGTGCCAGCAGCCAAGAAACTGGGGCCAACGTCCTGACTTTC. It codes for CASSQETGANVLTF.

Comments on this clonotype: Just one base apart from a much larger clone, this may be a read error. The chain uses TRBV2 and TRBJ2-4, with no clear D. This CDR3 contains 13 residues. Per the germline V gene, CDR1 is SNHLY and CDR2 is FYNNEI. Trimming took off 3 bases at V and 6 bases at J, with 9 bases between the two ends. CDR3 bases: TGTGCCAGCAGTGACAGGTGTGGAAACATTCAGTACTTC. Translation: CASSDRCGNIQYF.

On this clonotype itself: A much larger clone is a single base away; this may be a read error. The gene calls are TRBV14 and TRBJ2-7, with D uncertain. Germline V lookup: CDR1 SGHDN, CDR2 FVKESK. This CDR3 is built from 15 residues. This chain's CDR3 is CASSPWGSDSYEHYF. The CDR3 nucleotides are TGTGCCAGCAGCCCGTGGGGTTCCGACTCCTACGAGCATTACTTC.

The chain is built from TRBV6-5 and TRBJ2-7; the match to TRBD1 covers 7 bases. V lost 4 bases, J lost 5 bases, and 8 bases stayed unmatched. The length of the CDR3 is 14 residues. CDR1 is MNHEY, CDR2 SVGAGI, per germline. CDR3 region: CASSFWTGFNEQYF. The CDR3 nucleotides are TGTGCCAGCAGTTTCTGGACAGGTTTTAACGAGCAGTACTTC.

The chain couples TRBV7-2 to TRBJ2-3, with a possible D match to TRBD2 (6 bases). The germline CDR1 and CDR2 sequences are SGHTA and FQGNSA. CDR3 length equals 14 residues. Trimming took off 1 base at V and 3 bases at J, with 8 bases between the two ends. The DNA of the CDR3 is TGTGCCAGCAGCTTAGATCTAGCGACAGATACGCAGTATTTT. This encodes CASSLDLATDTQYF.

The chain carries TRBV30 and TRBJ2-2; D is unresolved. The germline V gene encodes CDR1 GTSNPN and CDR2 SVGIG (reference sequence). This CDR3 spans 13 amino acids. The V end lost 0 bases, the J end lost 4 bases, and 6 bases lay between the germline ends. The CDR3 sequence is CAWSVRFTGELFF. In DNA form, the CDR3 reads TGTGCCTGGAGTGTACGATTCACCGGGGAGCTGTTTTTT.

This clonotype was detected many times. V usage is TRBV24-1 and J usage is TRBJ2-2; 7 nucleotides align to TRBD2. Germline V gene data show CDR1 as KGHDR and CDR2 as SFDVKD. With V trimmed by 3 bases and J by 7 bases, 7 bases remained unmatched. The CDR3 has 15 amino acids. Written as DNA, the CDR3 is TGTGCCACCAGTGATCAGCGGGGCTCTTTCGGGGAGCTGTTTTTT. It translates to CATSDQRGSFGELFF.